This entry lists 8 T cell receptor beta chains sequenced from one sample in a study of T cell responses to AZD1222 COVID-19 vaccine. The table came from immunoSEQ multiplex PCR; TCRdb's copy has only in-frame clones and leaves some out. This sample has 75,000 to 100,000 clones, with approximately 88% found just once. Sequenced material: peripheral blood, taken on day 0 of AZD1222 vaccination. The receptor set was obtained from an adult in good health.

The chain carries TRBV28 and TRBJ1-2, with 8 bases lining up with TRBD1. The germline gives CDR1 MDHEN, CDR2 SYDVKM. The CDR3 length is 16 residues. The trim removed 7 bases at V and 5 bases at J, leaving 15 bases unmatched. The CDR3 is CASKDRDRPAQYGYTF. In DNA form, the CDR3 reads TGTGCCAGCAAAGATCGGGACAGGCCCGCCCAGTATGGCTACACCTTC.

As DNA, the CDR3 is TGTGCCAGCAGTTTAGATGGGAAGCCCCAGCATTTT. Its protein product is CASSLDGKPQHF. This sequence joins TRBV28 and TRBJ1-5; unclear D gene. Germline CDR1 reads MDHEN; CDR2 reads SYDVKM. The CDR3 extends over 12 amino acids. V was shortened by 2 bases and J by 8 bases, with 7 bases between the two germline ends.

J is TRBJ2-5 and V is TRBV28; 10 bases are a match to TRBD2. J gave up 4 bases and V 5 bases, and 10 bases lay outside the gene matches. The germline V gene has CDR1 MDHEN and CDR2 SYDVKM. This CDR3 has 16 amino acids. The CDR3 sequence: CASSQSSGRTRETQYF. The CDR3 bases are TGTGCCAGCAGTCAGTCTAGCGGGAGAACTCGAGAGACCCAGTACTTC.

This clone was found a few times. The chain carries TRBV2 and TRBJ2-3, with a tentative D call TRBD2 (6 bases). V lost 4 bases to trimming and J lost 0 bases, with 8 bases between them. CDR3 size: 14 residues. Per the germline V gene, CDR1 is SNHLY and CDR2 is FYNNEI. CDR3 protein: CASSVSGSTDTQYF. The CDR3 DNA reads as TGTGCCAGCAGTGTTAGCGGCAGCACAGATACGCAGTATTTT.

This clone was picked up a small number of times. The chain recombines TRBV12-3 or TRBV12-4 with TRBJ1-2; D gene uncertain. This CDR3 has 13 residues. The germline V and J ends were trimmed by 1 base and 3 bases, with 6 bases remaining between them. CDR3 bases: TGTGCCAGCAGTTTAGGTTCAGACTATGGCTACACCTTC. Its translation: CASSLGSDYGYTF.

The rearrangement joins TRBV28 to TRBJ1-4; possibly TRBD1 for D (6 bases). Germline lookup yields CDR1 MDHEN and CDR2 SYDVKM. With 1 base removed from V and 2 bases from J, the gap between germline ends came to 8 bases. The CDR3 runs 15 residues. CDR3 sequence (DNA): TGTGCCAGCAGTTTATCGACAGGCACTAATGAAAAACTGTTTTTT. Residues: CASSLSTGTNEKLFF. The variable domain in full, with the rest retrieved from reference TRBV28 and TRBJ1-4, is DVKVTQSSRYLVKRTGEKVFLECVQDMDHENMFWYRQDPGLGLRLIYFSYDVKMKEKGDIPEGYSVSREKKERFSLILESASTNQTSMYLCASSLSTGTNEKLFFGSGTQLSVL.

V is TRBV5-1 and J is TRBJ1-5; maybe TRBD1 (5 bases). The CDR3 has 14 residues. Germline CDR1 and CDR2: SGHRS and YFSETQ. V lost 4 bases and J lost 5, with 13 bases in between. DNA of the CDR3: TGCGCCAGCAGCCGGACGGGGGGAGATCAGCCCCAGCATTTT. Translating gives CASSRTGGDQPQHF.

The chain uses TRBV21-1 and TRBJ1-6. TRBV21-1 is flagged as a pseudogene. The CDR3 runs 15 residues. As DNA, the CDR3 is TGTGCCAGCAGCTTTTGGATCCGCTATAATTCACCCCTCCACTTT. Amino acid sequence: CASSFWIRYNSPLHF.